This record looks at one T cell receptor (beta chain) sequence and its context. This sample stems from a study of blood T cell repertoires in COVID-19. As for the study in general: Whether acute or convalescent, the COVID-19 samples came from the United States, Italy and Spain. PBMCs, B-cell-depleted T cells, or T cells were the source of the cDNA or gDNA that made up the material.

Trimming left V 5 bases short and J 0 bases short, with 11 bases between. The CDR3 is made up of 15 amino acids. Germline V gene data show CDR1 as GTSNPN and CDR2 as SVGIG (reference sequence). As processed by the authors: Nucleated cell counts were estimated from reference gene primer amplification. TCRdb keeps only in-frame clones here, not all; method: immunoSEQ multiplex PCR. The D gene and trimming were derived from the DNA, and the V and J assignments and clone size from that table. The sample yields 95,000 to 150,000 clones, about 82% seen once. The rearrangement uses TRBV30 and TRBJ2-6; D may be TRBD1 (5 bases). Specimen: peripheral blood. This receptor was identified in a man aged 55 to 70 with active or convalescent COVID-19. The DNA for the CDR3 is TGTGCCTGGGGACACTTGAGCTCTGGGGCCAACGTCCTGACTTTC. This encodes CAWGHLSSGANVLTF.